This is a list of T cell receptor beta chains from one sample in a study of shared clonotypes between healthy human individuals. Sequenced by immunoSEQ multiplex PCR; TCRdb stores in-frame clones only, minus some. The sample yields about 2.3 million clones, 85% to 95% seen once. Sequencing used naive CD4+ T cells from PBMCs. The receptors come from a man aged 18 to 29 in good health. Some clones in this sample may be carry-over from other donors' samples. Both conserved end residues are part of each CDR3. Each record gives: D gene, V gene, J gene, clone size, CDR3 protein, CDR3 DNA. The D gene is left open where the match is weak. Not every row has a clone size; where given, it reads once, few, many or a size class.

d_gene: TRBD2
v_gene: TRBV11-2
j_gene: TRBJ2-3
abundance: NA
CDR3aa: CAGGEYTDTQYF
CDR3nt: TGTGCGGGGGGGGAGTACACAGATACGCAGTATTTT

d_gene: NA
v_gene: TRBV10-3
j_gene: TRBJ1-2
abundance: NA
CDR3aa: CAISEKDQGSYYGYTF
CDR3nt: TGTGCCATCAGTGAGAAAGACCAGGGGTCTTACTATGGCTACACCTTC

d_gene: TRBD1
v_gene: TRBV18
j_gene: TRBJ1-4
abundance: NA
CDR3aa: CASSPDRLNEKLFF
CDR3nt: TGTGCCAGCTCACCGGACAGGCTTAATGAAAAACTGTTTTTT

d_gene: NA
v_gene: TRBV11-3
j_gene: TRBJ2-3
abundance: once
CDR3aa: CASSQGGASTDTQYF
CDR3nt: TGTGCCAGCAGCCAAGGGGGGGCTAGCACAGATACGCAGTATTTT

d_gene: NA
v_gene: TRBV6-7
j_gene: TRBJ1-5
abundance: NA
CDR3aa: CASSYESGEDNRERQPQHF
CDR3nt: TGTGCCAGCAGTTACGAGTCGGGGGAGGACAACAGGGAGCGGCAGCCCCAGCATTTT

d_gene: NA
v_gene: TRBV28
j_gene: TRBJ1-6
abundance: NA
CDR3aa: CASSLSERYNSPLHF
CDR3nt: TGTGCCAGCAGTTTATCAGAAAGATATAATTCACCCCTCCACTTT

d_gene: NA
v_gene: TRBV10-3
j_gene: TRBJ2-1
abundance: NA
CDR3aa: CAISEGYNEQFF
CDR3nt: TGTGCCATCAGTGAAGGATACAATGAGCAGTTCTTC

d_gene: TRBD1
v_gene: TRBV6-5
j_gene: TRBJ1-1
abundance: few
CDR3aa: CASRTGQGSEAFF
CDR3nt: TGTGCCAGCAGGACAGGACAGGGGAGTGAAGCTTTCTTT

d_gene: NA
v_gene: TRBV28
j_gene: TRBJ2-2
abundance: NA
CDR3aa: CASSLAVVGTGELFF
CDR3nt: TGTGCCAGCAGTTTGGCGGTAGTGGGCACCGGGGAGCTGTTTTTT

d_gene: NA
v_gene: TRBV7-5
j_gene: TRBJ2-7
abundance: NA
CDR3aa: CARSIPPGLAGVPSYEQYF
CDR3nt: TGTGCCAGAAGCATACCTCCGGGACTAGCGGGAGTTCCCTCCTACGAGCAGTACTTC

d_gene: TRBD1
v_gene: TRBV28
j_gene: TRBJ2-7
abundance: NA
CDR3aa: CASSLPTGTYEQYF
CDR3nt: TGTGCCAGCAGTTTACCGACAGGGACGTACGAGCAGTACTTC

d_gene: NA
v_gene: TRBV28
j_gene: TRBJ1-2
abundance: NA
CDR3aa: CASRGGAARYYGYTF
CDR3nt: TGTGCCAGCAGAGGGGGGGCCGCTAGATACTATGGCTACACCTTC

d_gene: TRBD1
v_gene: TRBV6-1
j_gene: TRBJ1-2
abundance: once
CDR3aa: CASSERGDRVLRGYTF
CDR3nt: TGTGCCAGCAGTGAACGGGGGGACAGGGTGCTTCGTGGCTACACCTTC

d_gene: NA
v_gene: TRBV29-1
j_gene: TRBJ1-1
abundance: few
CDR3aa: CSVERTYRGDTEAFF
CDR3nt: TGCAGCGTTGAGAGGACCTACCGGGGGGACACTGAAGCTTTCTTT

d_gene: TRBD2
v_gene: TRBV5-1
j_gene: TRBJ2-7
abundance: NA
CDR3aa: CASSFAGAYEQYF
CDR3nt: TGCGCCAGCAGCTTCGCGGGGGCCTACGAGCAGTACTTC

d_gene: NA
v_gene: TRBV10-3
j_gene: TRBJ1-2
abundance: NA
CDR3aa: CAISESEGNYGYTF
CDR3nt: TGTGCCATCAGTGAGAGCGAGGGGAACTATGGCTACACCTTC

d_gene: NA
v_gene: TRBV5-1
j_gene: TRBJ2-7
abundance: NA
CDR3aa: CASSLEVYSYEQYF
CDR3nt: TGCGCCAGCAGCCTAGAAGTTTACTCCTACGAGCAGTACTTC

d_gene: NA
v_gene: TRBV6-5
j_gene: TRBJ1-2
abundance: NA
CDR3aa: CASSSAAANYGYTF
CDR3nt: TGTGCCAGCAGTTCGGCAGCCGCTAACTATGGCTACACCTTC

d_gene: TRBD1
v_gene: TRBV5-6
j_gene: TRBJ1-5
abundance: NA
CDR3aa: CASSSSVRNFGTGNQPQHF
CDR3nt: TGTGCCAGCAGCTCGTCTGTTAGGAATTTTGGGACAGGCAATCAGCCCCAGCATTTT

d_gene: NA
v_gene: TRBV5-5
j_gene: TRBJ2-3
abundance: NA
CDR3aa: CASSLDRDRRTDTQYF
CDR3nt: TGTGCCAGCAGCTTGGATCGAGACCGCCGCACAGATACGCAGTATTTT

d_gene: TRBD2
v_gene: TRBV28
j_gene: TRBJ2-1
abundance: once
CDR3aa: CASSFSPGLEFYEQFF
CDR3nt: TGTGCCAGCAGTTTTTCCCCGGGACTAGAGTTCTATGAGCAGTTCTTC

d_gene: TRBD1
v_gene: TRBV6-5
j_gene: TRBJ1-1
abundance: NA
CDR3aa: CASSYSGQGQTEAFF
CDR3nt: TGTGCCAGCAGTTACTCCGGACAGGGTCAAACTGAAGCTTTCTTT

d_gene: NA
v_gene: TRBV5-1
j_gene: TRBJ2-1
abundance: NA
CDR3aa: CASSLAQVGNNEQFF
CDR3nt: TGCGCCAGCAGCTTGGCTCAAGTCGGGAACAATGAGCAGTTCTTC

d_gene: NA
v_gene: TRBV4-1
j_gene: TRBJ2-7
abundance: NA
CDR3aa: CASSQVGAYGSQQYF
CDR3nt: TGCGCCAGCAGCCAAGTCGGGGCATATGGATCCCAGCAGTACTTC

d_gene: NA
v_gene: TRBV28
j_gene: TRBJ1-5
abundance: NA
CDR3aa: CASSFSRAQEFYSNQPQHF
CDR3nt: TGTGCCAGCAGTTTCTCTCGTGCACAGGAGTTCTATAGCAATCAGCCCCAGCATTTT

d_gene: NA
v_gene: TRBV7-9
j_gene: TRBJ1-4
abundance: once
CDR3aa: CASSSPGSTNEKLFF
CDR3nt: TGTGCCAGCAGCTCCCCAGGGTCAACTAATGAAAAACTGTTTTTT

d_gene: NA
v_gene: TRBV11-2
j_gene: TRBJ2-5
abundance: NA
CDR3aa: CASSPDRDFFETQYF
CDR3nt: TGTGCCAGCAGCCCCGACAGGGACTTCTTTGAGACCCAGTACTTC

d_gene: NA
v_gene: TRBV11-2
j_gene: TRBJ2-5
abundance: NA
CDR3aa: CASSLDGGSRARYQETQYF
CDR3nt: TGTGCCAGCAGCTTAGATGGGGGGAGTAGGGCCCGGTACCAAGAGACCCAGTACTTC

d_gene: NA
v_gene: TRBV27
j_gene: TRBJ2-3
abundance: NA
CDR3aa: CASSFHVSTDTQYF
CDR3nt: TGTGCCAGCAGTTTTCACGTGAGCACAGATACGCAGTATTTT

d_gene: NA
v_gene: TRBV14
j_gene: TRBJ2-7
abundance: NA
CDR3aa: CASSQRQDSYEQYF
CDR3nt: TGTGCCAGCAGCCAGAGACAGGATTCCTACGAGCAGTACTTC

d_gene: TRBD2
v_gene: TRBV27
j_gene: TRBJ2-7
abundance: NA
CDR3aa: CASSPKRDATYEQYF
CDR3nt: TGTGCCAGCAGTCCAAAGCGGGATGCGACCTACGAGCAGTACTTC

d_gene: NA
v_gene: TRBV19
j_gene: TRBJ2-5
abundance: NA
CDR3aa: CASSPRVGGDNWEETQYF
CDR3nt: TGTGCCAGTAGTCCCCGGGTCGGGGGCGATAATTGGGAAGAGACCCAGTACTTC

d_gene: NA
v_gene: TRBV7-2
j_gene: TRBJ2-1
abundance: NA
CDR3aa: CASSLGGWYEQFF
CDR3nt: TGTGCCAGCAGCTTAGGGGGGTGGTATGAGCAGTTCTTC

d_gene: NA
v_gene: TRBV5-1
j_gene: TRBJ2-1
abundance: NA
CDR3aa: CASSPDGPSSYNEQFF
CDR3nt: TGCGCCAGCAGCCCGGACGGTCCTAGCTCCTACAATGAGCAGTTCTTC

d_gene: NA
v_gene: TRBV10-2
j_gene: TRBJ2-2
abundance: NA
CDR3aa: CASKTPGPTGELFF
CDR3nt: TGCGCCAGCAAAACCCCGGGACCCACCGGGGAGCTGTTTTTT

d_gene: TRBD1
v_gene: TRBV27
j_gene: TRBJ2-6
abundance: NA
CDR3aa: CASSGQGRSGANVLTF
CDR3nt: TGTGCCAGCAGTGGACAGGGGCGCTCTGGGGCCAACGTCCTGACTTTC

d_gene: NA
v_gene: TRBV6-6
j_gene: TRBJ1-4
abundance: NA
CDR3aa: CASSLVGPEKLFF
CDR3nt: TGTGCCAGCAGTTTAGTGGGCCCTGAAAAACTGTTTTTT

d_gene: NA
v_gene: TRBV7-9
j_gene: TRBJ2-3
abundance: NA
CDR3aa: CASSLARASLNTQYF
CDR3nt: TGTGCCAGCAGCTTAGCCCGGGCGTCGCTAAATACGCAGTATTTT

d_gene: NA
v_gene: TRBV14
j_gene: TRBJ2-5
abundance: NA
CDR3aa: CASSYLDVQETQYF
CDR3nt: TGTGCCAGCAGCTACCTAGACGTCCAAGAGACCCAGTACTTC

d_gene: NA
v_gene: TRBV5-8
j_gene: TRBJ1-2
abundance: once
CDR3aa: CASSLAIGTFYGYTF
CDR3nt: TGTGCCAGCAGCTTGGCCATAGGGACTTTCTATGGCTACACCTTC

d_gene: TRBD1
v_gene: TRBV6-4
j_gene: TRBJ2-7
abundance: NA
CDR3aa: CASRGTGASYEQYF
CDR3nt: TGTGCCAGCAGGGGGACAGGGGCTTCCTACGAGCAGTACTTC

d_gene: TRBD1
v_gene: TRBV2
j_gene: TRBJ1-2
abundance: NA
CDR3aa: CASSEFGQAKTF
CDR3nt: TGTGCCAGCAGTGAATTCGGACAGGCTAAGACCTTC

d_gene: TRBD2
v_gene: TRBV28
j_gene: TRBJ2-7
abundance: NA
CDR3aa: CASSRTTSGPYEQYF
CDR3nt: TGTGCCAGCAGCCGAACCACTAGCGGGCCCTACGAGCAGTACTTC